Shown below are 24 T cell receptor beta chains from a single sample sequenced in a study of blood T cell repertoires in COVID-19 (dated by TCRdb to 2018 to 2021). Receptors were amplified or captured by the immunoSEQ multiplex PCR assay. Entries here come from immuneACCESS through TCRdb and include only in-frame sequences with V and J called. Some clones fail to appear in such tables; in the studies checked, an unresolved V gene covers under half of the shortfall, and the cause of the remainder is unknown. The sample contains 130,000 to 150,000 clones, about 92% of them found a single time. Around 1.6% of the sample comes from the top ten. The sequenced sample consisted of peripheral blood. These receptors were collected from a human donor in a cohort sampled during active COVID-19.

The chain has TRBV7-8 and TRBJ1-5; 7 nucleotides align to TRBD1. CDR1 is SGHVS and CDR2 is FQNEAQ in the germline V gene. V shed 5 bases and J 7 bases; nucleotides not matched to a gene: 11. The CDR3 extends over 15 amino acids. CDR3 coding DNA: TGTGCCAGCAGCCCCCCCGGGCAGGGGGAACAGCCCCAGCATTTT. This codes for CASSPPGQGEQPQHF.

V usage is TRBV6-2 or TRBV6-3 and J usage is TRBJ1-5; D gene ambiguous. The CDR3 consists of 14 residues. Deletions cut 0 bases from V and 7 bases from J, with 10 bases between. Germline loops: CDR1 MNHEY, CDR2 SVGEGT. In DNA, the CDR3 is TGTGCCAGCAGTTACTCGCGGGCCCCCCAGCCCCAGCATTTT. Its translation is CASSYSRAPQPQHF.

As DNA, the CDR3 is TGTGCCAGCCGGGTCGGGACTAGCGGGGGGAATGAGCAGTTCTTC. This codes for CASRVGTSGGNEQFF. The chain is built from TRBV6-6 and TRBJ2-1; TRBD2 matches 15 bases. V was clipped by 8 bases and J by 7 bases; unmatched bases: 6. This CDR3 has 15 amino acids. Germline CDR1 MNHNY, CDR2 SVGAGI (reference sequence).

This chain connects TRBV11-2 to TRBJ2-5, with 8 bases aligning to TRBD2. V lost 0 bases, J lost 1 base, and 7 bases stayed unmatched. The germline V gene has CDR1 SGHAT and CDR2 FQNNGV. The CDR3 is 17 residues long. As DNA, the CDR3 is TGTGCCAGCAGCTTAGATCGAGAACTAGCGGTCCAAGAGACCCAGTACTTC. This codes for CASSLDRELAVQETQYF.

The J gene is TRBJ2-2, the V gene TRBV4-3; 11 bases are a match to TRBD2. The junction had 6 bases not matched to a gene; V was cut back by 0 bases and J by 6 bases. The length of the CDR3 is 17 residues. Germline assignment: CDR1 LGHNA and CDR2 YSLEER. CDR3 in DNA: TGCGCCAGCAGCCAAGATCTTGGTAGCGGGGGGGCCGGGGAGCTGTTTTTT. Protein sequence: CASSQDLGSGGAGELFF.

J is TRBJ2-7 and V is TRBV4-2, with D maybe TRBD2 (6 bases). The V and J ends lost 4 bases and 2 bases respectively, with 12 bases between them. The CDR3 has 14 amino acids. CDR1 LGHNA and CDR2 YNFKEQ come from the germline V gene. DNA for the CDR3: TGTGCCAGCAGCCTCCGACTAGGTCCCTACGAGCAGTACTTC. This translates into CASSLRLGPYEQYF.

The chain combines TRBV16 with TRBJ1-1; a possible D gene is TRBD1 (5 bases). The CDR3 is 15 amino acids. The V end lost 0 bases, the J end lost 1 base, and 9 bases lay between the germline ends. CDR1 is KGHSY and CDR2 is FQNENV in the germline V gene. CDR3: CASSQSGQGNTEAFF. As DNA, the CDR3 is TGTGCCAGCAGCCAATCAGGGCAGGGGAACACTGAAGCTTTCTTT.

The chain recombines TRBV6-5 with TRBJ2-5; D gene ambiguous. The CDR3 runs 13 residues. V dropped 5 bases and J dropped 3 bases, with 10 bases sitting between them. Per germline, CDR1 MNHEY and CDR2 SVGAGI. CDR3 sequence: CASSILGEETQYF. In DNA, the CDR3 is TGTGCCAGCAGTATCCTAGGTGAAGAGACCCAGTACTTC.

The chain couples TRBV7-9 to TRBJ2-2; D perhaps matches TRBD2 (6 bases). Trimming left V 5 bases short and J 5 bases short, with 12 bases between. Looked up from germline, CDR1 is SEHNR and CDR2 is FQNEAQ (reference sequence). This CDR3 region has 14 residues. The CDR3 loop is CASSPRAGTGELFF. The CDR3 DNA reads TGTGCCAGCAGCCCCCGCGCGGGAACCGGGGAGCTGTTTTTT.

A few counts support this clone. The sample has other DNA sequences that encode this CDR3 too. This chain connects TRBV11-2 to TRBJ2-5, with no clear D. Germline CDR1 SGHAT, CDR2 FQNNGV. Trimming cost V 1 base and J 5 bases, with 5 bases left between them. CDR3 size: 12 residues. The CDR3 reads CASSLARETQYF. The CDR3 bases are TGTGCCAGCAGCTTAGCCAGGGAGACCCAGTACTTC.

CDR3 amino acids: CASSPPTGTSSYEQYF. CDR3 coding DNA: TGCGCCAGCAGCCCGCCGACAGGGACCAGCTCCTACGAGCAGTACTTC. V usage is TRBV5-1 and J usage is TRBJ2-7; 7 bases map to TRBD1. The germline gives CDR1 SGHRS, CDR2 YFSETQ. Trimming took 4 bases from V and 0 from J; bases not matched to a gene: 10. The CDR3 runs 16 residues. Together with reference TRBV5-1 and TRBJ2-7, the CDR3 gives the full variable domain: KAGVTQTPRYLIKTRGQQVTLSCSPISGHRSVSWYQQTPGQGLQFLFEYFSETQRNKGNFPGRFSGRQFSNSRSEMNVSTLELGDSALYLCASSPPTGTSSYEQYFGPGTRLTVT.

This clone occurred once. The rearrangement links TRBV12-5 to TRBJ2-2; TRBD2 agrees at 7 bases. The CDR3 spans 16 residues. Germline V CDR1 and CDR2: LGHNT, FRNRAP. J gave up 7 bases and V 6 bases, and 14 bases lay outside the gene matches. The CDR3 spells CASGPTPASGDGELFF. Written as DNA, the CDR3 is TGTGCTAGTGGCCCAACTCCGGCTAGCGGTGACGGGGAGCTGTTTTTT.

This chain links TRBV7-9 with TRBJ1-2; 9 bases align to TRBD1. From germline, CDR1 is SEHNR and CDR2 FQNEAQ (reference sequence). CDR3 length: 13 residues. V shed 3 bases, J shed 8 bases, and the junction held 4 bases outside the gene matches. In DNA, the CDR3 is TGTGCCAGCAGCTTCGGGACAGGGAACGGCTACACCTTC. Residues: CASSFGTGNGYTF.

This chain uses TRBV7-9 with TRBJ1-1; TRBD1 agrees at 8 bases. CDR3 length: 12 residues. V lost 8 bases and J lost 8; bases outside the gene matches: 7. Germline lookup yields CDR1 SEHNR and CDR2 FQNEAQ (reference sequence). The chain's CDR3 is CASASGDREAFF. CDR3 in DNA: TGTGCCAGCGCATCTGGGGACAGGGAAGCTTTCTTT.

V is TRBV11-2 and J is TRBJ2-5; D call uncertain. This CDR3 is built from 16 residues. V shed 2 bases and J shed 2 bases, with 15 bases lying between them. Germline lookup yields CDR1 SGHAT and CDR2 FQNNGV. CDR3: CASSLSLGQRQETQYF. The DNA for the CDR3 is TGTGCCAGCAGCTTATCTCTTGGGCAGAGACAAGAGACCCAGTACTTC.

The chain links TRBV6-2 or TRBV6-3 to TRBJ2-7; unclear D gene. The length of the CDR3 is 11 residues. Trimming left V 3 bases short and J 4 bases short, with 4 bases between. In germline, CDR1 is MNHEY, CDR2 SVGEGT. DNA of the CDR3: TGTGCCAGCAGTTATCAGTACGAGCAGTACTTC. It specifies CASSYQYEQYF.

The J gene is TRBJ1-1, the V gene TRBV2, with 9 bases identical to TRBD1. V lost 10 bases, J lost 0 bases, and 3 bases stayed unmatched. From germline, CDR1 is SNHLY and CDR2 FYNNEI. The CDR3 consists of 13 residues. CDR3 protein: CATRQGVNTEAFF. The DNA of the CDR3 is TGTGCCACCCGACAGGGGGTGAACACTGAAGCTTTCTTT.

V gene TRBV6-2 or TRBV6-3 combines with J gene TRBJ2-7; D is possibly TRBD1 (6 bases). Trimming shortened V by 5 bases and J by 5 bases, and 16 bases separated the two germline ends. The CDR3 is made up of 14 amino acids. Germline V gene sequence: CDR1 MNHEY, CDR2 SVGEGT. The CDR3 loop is CASSLQGPLDEQYF. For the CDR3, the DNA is TGTGCCAGCAGTCTACAGGGACCCCTGGACGAGCAGTACTTC.

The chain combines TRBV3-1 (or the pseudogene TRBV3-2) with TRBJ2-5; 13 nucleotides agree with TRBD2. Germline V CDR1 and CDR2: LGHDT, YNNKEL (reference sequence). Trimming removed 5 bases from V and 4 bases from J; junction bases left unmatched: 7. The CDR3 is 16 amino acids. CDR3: CASSIRLAGGLETQYF. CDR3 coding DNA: TGTGCCAGCAGCATACGACTAGCGGGGGGTCTAGAGACCCAGTACTTC.

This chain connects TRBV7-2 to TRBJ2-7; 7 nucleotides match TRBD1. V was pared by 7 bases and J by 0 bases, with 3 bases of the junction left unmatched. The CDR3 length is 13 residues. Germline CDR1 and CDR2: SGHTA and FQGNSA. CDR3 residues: CASTDRSSYEQYF. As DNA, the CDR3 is TGTGCCAGCACGGACAGGAGCTCCTACGAGCAGTACTTC.

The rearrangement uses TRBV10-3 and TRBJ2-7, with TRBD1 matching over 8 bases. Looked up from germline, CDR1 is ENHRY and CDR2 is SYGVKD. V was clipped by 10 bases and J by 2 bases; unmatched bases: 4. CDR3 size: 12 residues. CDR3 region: CATGTGAYEQYF. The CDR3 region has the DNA TGTGCCACCGGGACAGGCGCCTACGAGCAGTACTTC.

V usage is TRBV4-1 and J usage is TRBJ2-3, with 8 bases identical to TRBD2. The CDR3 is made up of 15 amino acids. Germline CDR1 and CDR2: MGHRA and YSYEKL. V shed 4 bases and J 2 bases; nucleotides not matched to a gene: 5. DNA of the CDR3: TGCGCCAGCAGCCGCGGGGGGCTGTACACAGATACGCAGTATTTT. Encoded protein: CASSRGGLYTDTQYF.

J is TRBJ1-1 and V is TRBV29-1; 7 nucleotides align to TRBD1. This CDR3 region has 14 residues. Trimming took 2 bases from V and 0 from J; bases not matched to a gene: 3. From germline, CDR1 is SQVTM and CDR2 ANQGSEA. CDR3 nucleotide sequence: TGCAGCGTTGAAAGACAGGGTATGAACACTGAAGCTTTCTTT. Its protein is CSVERQGMNTEAFF.

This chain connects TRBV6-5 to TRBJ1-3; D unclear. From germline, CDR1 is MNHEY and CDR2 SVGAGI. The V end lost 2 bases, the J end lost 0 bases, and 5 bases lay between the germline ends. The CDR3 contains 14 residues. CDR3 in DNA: TGTGCCAGCAGTTACGGCAACTCTGGAAACACCATATATTTT. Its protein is CASSYGNSGNTIYF.